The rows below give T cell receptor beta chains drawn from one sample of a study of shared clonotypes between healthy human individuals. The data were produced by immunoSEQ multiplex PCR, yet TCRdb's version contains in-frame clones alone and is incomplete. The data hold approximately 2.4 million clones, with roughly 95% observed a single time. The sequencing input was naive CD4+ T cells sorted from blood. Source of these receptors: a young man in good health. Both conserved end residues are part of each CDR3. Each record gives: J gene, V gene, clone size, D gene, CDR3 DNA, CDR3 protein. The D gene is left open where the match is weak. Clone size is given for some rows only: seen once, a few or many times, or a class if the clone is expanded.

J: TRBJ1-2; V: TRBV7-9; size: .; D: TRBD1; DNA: TGTGCCAGCAGCGCTGGACAGGGAGAAGGCTACACCTTC; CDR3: CASSAGQGEGYTF
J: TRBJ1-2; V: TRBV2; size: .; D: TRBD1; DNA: TGTGCCAGCAGGGACGGGACAGGGGGCCTGGTCGGCTACACCTTC; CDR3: CASRDGTGGLVGYTF
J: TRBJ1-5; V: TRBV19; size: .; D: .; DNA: TGTGCCAGTAGTCCGGGACACAGCAATCAGCCCCAGCATTTT; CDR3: CASSPGHSNQPQHF
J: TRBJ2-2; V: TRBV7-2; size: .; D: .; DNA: TGTGCCAGCAGCTGGACAGCGAACACCGGGGAGCTGTTTTTT; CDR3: CASSWTANTGELFF
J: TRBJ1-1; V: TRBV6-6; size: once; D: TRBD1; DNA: TGTGCCAGCAGACCGACAGGGCAGGATGAAGCTTTCTTT; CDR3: CASRPTGQDEAFF
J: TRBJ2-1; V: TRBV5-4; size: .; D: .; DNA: TGTGCCAGCAAAGGGGGAGGGCCGGTCAATGAGCAGTTCTTC; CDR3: CASKGGGPVNEQFF
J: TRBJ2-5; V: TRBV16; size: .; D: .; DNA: TGTGCCAGCAGCCAAGGATTGGAGGGGACAGTCGCCCAGTACTTC; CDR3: CASSQGLEGTVAQYF
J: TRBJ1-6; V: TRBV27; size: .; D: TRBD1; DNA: TGTGCCAGCAGTCCATCGACAGGGACAGGAGATTCACCCCTCCACTTT; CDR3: CASSPSTGTGDSPLHF
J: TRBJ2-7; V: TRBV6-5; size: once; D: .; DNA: TGTGCCAGCCAAGGGGGGAACGAGCAGTACTTC; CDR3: CASQGGNEQYF
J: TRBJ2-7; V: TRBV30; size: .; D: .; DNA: TGTGCCTGGAGGCAAAGCTACGAGCAGTACTTC; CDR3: CAWRQSYEQYF
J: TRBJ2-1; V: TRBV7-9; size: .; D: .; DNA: TGTGCCAGCAGCCCCTTCCCCCCCGGCAATGAGCAGTTCTTC; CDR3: CASSPFPPGNEQFF
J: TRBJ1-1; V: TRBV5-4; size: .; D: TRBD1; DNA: TGTGCCAGCAGCTTGGAACTGACAGGGGTTAACACTGAAGCTTTCTTT; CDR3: CASSLELTGVNTEAFF
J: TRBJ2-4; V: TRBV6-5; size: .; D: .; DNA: TGTGCCAGCAGACACACCGGGACCTCCCCATACATTCAGTACTTC; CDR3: CASRHTGTSPYIQYF
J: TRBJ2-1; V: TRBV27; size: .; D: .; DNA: TGTGCCAGCCAGAGAGGTAGGGGTTCCTACAATGAGCAGTTCTTC; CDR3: CASQRGRGSYNEQFF